The entry below describes one T cell receptor (beta chain). The source of the sample is a study of blood T cell repertoires in COVID-19. About the research overall: Acute and convalescent COVID-19 specimens originated in the United States, Italy and Spain.

In the original processing: Reference gene primer amplification gave nucleated cell count estimates. Sequencing used immunoSEQ multiplex PCR; TCRdb keeps in-frame clones, though not all of them. The V and J calls and the clone size are those of that table, but D and trimming were determined from the DNA. This sample has some 150,000 clones; about 83% occur once, and the top ten carry about 1.6%. CDR3 length: 12 amino acids. CDR1 and CDR2 (germline): MDHEN, SYDVKM. The V gene lost 1 base and the J gene lost 6 bases, with 4 bases spanning the gap. This receptor was obtained from a human donor in a cohort sampled during active COVID-19. The source material was peripheral blood. The rearrangement links TRBV28 to TRBJ2-1, with no clear D. For the CDR3, the DNA is TGTGCCAGCAGTTTATCCCTCAATGAGCAGTTCTTC. Translating gives CASSLSLNEQFF.